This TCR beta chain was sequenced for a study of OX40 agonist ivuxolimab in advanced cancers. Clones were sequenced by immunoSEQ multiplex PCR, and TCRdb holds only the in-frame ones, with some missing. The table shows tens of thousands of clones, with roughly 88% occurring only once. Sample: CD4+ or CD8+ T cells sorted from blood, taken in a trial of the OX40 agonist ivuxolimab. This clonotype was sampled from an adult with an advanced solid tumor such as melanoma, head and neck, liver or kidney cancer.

The CDR3 nucleotides are TGTGCCAGCACGGGGGGACTAGCGGAACTCAATGAGCAGTTCTTC. It yields the protein CASTGGLAELNEQFF. The rearrangement joins TRBV2 to TRBJ2-1; 11 positions agree with TRBD2. The J segment lost 6 bases and the V segment lost 7 bases, leaving 8 bases of the junction unmatched. CDR3 length: 15 amino acids. Germline CDR1 is SNHLY and CDR2 is FYNNEI.